The source of this TCR beta chain is a study of T cell responses to AZD1222 COVID-19 vaccine. At the level of the study: Analyses pooled second doses at about 4 or about 12 weeks.

TCRdb's copy holds only in-frame clones and misses some; the assay was immunoSEQ multiplex PCR. The data show 130,000 or so clones, 90% to 95% seen once. Study-level findings and limits: Close to half of all spike-specific TCRs reportedly target regions of the variants that are unmutated. Females outnumbered males among donors, who were mostly white British; clonal diversity was possibly underestimated. Every sample of the repertoires postdated the peak T cell response.

The sample holds one count of this clone. What it binds is unknown. V shed 3 bases and J 4 bases; nucleotides not matched to a gene: 17. There are 18 residues in the CDR3. Germline V gene data show CDR1 as SEHNR and CDR2 as FQNEAQ (reference sequence). The receptor's source is an adult in good health. Sequenced here: peripheral blood, sampled on day 0 of AZD1222 vaccination. V gene TRBV7-9 combines with J gene TRBJ1-2, with 7 bases lining up with TRBD1. As DNA, the CDR3 is TGTGCCAGCAGCTTTAGGGGGCGGGCGCAGGCGGTTGGCTATGGCTACACCTTC. This codes for CASSFRGRAQAVGYGYTF. The full variable domain, completed using reference TRBV7-9 and TRBJ1-2, is DTGVSQNPRHKITKRGQNVTFRCDPISEHNRLYWYRQTLGQGPEFLTYFQNEAQLEKSRLLSDRFSAERPKGSFSTLEIQRTEQGDSAMYLCASSFRGRAQAVGYGYTFGSGTRLTVV.